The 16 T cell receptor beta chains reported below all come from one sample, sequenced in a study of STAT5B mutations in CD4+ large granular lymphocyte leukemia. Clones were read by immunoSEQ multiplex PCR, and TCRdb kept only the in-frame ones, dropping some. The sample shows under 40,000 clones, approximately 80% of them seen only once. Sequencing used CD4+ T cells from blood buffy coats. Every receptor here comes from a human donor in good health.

Here the CDR3 reads CASREGQKAYEQYF. As DNA, the CDR3 is TGCGCCAGCAGGGAGGGGCAGAAAGCCTACGAGCAGTACTTC. The chain joins TRBV5-1 to TRBJ2-7; possible D gene TRBD2, 6 bases. The CDR3 loop spans 14 amino acids. The germline gives CDR1 SGHRS, CDR2 YFSETQ. The ends were cut back, 5 bases at V and 2 bases at J, with 14 bases in the middle.

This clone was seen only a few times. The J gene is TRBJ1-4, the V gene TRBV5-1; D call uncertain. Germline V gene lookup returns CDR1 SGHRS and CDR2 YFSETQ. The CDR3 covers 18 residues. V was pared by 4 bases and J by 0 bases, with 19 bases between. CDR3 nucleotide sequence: TGCGCCAGCAGCAGAGGGATCCTAAAAATTGCAACTAATGAAAAACTGTTTTTT. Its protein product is CASSRGILKIATNEKLFF.

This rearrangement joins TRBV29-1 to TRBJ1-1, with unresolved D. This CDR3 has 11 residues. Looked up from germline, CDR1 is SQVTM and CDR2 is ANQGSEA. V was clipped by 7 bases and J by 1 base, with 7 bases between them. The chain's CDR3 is CSGIGNTEAFF. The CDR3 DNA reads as TGCAGCGGTATCGGGAACACTGAAGCTTTCTTT.

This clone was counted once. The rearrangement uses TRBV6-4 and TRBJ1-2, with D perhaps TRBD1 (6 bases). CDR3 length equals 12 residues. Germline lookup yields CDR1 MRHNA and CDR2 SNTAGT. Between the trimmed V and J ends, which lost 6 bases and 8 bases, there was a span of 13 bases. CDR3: CASRQGLLGYTF. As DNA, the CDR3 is TGTGCCAGCAGACAGGGATTGTTGGGCTACACCTTC.

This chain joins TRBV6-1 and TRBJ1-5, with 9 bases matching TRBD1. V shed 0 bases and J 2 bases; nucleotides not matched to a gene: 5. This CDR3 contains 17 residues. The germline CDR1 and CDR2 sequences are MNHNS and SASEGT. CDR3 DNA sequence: TGTGCCAGCAGTGAAGCGTTAACAGGGGGCCGCAATCAGCCCCAGCATTTT. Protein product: CASSEALTGGRNQPQHF.

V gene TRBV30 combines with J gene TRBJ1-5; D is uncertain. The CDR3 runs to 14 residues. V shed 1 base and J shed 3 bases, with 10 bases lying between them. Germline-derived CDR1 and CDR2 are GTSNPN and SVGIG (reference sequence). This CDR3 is CAWSETNPNQPQHF. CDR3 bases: TGTGCCTGGAGTGAAACGAACCCCAATCAGCCCCAGCATTTT.

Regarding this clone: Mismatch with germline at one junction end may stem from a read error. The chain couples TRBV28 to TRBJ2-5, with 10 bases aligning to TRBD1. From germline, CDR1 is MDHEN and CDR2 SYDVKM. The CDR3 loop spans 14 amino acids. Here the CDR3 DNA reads TGTGCCGGCAGTTTGACAGGGGGCGAAGAGACCCAGTACTTC. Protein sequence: CAGSLTGGEETQYF.

CDR3 protein: CASSINGLRLPNEKLFF. The DNA of the CDR3 is TGTGCCAGTAGTATTAATGGATTAAGGCTCCCTAATGAAAAACTGTTTTTT. The J gene is TRBJ1-4, the V gene TRBV19; D remains unclear. Trimming removed 3 bases at V and 3 bases at J, with 17 bases between. CDR1 is LNHDA, CDR2 SQIVND, per germline (reference sequence). CDR3 length: 17 amino acids.

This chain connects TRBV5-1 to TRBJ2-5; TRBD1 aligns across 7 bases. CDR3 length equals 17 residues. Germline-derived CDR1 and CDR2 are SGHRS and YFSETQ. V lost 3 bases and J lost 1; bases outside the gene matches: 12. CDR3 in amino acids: CASSSTLTRQGQETQYF. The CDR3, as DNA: TGCGCCAGCAGCTCCACGCTGACCCGACAGGGCCAAGAGACCCAGTACTTC.

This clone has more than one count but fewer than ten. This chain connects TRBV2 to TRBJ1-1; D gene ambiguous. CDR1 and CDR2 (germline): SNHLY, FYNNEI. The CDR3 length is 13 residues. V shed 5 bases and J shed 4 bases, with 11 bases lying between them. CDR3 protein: CASSQAWGTEAFF. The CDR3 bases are TGTGCCAGCAGTCAGGCCTGGGGCACTGAAGCTTTCTTT.

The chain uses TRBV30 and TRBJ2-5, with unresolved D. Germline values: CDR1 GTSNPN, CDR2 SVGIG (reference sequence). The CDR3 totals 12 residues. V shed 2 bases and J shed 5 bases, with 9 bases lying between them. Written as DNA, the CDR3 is TGTGCCTGGAGTCCTGCCCTGGAGACCCAGTACTTC. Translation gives CAWSPALETQYF.

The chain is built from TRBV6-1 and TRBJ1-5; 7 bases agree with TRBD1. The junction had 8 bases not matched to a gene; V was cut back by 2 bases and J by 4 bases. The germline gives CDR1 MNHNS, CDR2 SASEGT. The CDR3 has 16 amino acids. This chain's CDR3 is CASSERGGGPNQPQHF. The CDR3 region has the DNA TGTGCCAGCAGTGAAAGGGGAGGGGGCCCTAATCAGCCCCAGCATTTT.

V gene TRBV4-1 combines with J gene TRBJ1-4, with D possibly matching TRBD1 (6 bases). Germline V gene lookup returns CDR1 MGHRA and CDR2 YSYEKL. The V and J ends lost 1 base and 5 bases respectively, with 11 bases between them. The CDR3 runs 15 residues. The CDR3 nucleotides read TGCGCCAGCAGCCAAGCGGGACAAGAAAATGAAAAACTGTTTTTT. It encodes CASSQAGQENEKLFF.

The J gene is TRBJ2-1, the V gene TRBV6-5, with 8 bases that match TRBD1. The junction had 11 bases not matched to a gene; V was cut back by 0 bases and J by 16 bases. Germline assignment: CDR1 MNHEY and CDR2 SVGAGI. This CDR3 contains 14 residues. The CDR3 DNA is TGTGCCAGCAGTTACTCCATTTGGGGGACAGGTTATTTCTTC. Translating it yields CASSYSIWGTGYFF.

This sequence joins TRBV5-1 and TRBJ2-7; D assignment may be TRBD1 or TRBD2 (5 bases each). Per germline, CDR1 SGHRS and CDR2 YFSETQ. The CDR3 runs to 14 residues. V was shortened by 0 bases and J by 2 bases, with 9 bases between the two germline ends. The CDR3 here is CASSLEGPPYEQYF. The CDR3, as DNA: TGCGCCAGCAGCTTGGAGGGACCACCCTACGAGCAGTACTTC.

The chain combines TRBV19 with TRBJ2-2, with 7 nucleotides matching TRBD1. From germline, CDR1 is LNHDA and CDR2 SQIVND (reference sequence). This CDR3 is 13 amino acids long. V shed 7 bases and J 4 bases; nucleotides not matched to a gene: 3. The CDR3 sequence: CASNAGGTGELFF. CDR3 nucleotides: TGTGCCAGTAATGCAGGGGGCACCGGGGAGCTGTTTTTT.